The T cell receptor beta chain described here comes from a study of shared clonotypes between healthy human individuals. General study findings and limits: Naive subsets, compared against memory subsets, generally had larger estimated richness values. All-four-donor shared clonotypes had higher generation probabilities than non-shared clonotypes did. It was the few donors that limited the genetic and exposure-history diversity represented.

Concerning this clone itself: Its antigen is still unknown.

The assay used deep level. Clones were sequenced by immunoSEQ multiplex PCR, and TCRdb holds only the in-frame ones, with some missing. Of hundreds of thousands of clones in the sample, approximately 75% were seen once. V shed 4 bases and J 1 base; nucleotides not matched to a gene: 18. This CDR3 has 19 residues. Germline lookup yields CDR1 MGHRA and CDR2 YSYEKL. The TCR comes from a woman in her twenties or thirties in good health. The chain uses TRBV4-1 and TRBJ1-2; 7 bases fit TRBD1. Input material: memory CD4+ T cells sorted from blood. Subset given: CD45RA-negative fraction. As DNA, the CDR3 is TGCGCCAGCAGCCCAGTAAACCGGGACAGCCGAAGCCTTAACTATGGCTACACCTTC. Protein sequence: CASSPVNRDSRSLNYGYTF.